This T cell receptor (beta chain) was documented in a study of T-cell reconstitution after alpha-beta-depleted transplantation in children. As it was prepared, the TCRbeta library received unique molecular identifiers. From the PCR reads, TCRdb called clonotypes with MiXCR, one entry per CDR3 protein. Here the sample spans about 690,000 distinct CDR3 sequences, 16% being singletons. V was pared by 2 bases and J by 4 bases, with 14 bases between. The CDR3 length is 15 residues. The germline CDR1 and CDR2 sequences are MNHEY and SVGAGI. The sequence derives from a human donor who donated a stem cell graft to a child with acute myeloid leukemia. The specimen was PBMCs from the stem cell graft donor, collected from the stem cell graft. The chain has TRBV6-5 and TRBJ1-1; D is perhaps TRBD1 (5 bases). CDR3 residues: CASSYGRGGSTEAFF. The CDR3 nucleotides are TGTGCCAGCAGTTACGGGCGGGGGGGAAGCACTGAAGCTTTCTTT.